This is a list of T cell receptor beta chains from one sample in a study of blood T cell repertoires in COVID-19. Data came from immunoSEQ multiplex PCR; TCRdb stores just in-frame clones and leaves some out. This table holds 130,000 to 150,000 clones, around 84% found once. The source material was peripheral blood. The source is a man aged 60 to 69 with active or convalescent COVID-19. Both conserved end residues are part of each CDR3. A D gene is named only where the DNA matches it firmly.

v_gene	d_gene	j_gene	len	CDR3aa
TRBV10-1	TRBD1	TRBJ2-7	13	CASNRGRGYEQYF
TRBV15	TRBD1	TRBJ2-2	15	CATSGGQGNTGELFF
TRBV5-1	-	TRBJ2-3	15	CASSLAIGETDTQYF
TRBV7-2	TRBD1	TRBJ1-5	16	CASSRQGAGLGQPQHF
TRBV27	-	TRBJ2-3	16	CASSLYGDGSTDTQYF
TRBV6-5	-	TRBJ2-7	13	CASQRDSRYEQYF
TRBV5-4	-	TRBJ2-2	16	CASSLGGSGNTGELFF
TRBV7-8	-	TRBJ1-1	11	CASSPRTEAFF
TRBV19	-	TRBJ1-2	13	CASRALQAGGYTF
TRBV5-6	TRBD2	TRBJ2-3	14	CASSFWEGTDTQYF
TRBV11-2	TRBD1	TRBJ2-7	15	CASSRWGTGGTGQYF
TRBV25-1	TRBD2	TRBJ2-1	16	CASSESLAGVVDEQFF
TRBV9	TRBD2	TRBJ2-3	20	CASSSPGLAGFTSSTDTQYF
TRBV12-3/TRBV12-4	-	TRBJ1-5	13	CASSPGTQQPQHF
TRBV3-1/TRBV3-2	TRBD2	TRBJ2-7	14	CASSQAGGRYEQYF
TRBV2	TRBD1	TRBJ1-1	16	CASRDRGRFFASEAFF
TRBV27	TRBD1	TRBJ1-6	15	CASSLTDRGYSPLHF
TRBV19	TRBD1	TRBJ2-7	16	CASSVLGRGQTYEQYF
TRBV6-5	TRBD1	TRBJ2-7	12	CASSGQGDEQYF
TRBV6-2/TRBV6-3	-	TRBJ2-2	12	CASSTVYGELFF
TRBV29-1	TRBD2	TRBJ2-7	14	CSVEDWGRANEQYF
TRBV7-9	-	TRBJ2-1	15	CASSLDQGAYNEQFF
TRBV5-1	-	TRBJ2-1	12	CASSSTTNEQFF
TRBV14	TRBD1	TRBJ2-5	15	CASSQIQGVQETQYF
TRBV6-5	-	TRBJ2-3	12	CASGQGPDTQYF
TRBV5-1	-	TRBJ1-1	17	CASSHLGKGEMNTEAFF
TRBV7-2	TRBD1	TRBJ2-7	14	CASSLDRGLYEQYF
TRBV27	TRBD2	TRBJ2-5	15	CASSRGTSGRETQYF
TRBV7-6	-	TRBJ1-4	12	CASSFLREKLFF
TRBV11-3	TRBD2	TRBJ2-1	16	CASSLIAGGKANEQFF
TRBV24-1	-	TRBJ2-1	14	CATSDLGGHFEQFF
TRBV19	-	TRBJ1-1	12	CASSTGGPEAFF
TRBV5-4	TRBD1	TRBJ2-1	15	CASSRDRGSYNEQFF
TRBV14	-	TRBJ2-7	14	CASSQLGFPGEQYF
TRBV7-8	-	TRBJ1-2	13	CASSEAISYGYTF
TRBV3-1/TRBV3-2	-	TRBJ2-6	17	CASSQDSYASGANVLTF
TRBV5-6	TRBD1	TRBJ1-2	15	CASSRPRQGHYGYTF
TRBV6-2/TRBV6-3	TRBD2	TRBJ2-5	15	CASSYGGGTQETQYF
TRBV7-9	TRBD2	TRBJ2-5	13	CASTLADQETQYF
TRBV7-2	TRBD2	TRBJ2-1	15	CATKGTSGRFGEQFF
TRBV6-5	-	TRBJ2-7	12	CASRQGKGEQYF
TRBV27	TRBD1	TRBJ2-7	14	CASSLDRASYEQYF
TRBV19	-	TRBJ1-1	12	CATWDINTEAFF
TRBV4-1	-	TRBJ2-1	14	CASSQDRRHNEQFF
TRBV2	-	TRBJ1-2	15	CASSDSDAANYGYTF
TRBV12-3/TRBV12-4	-	TRBJ2-3	12	CASSYSTDTQYF
TRBV5-6	TRBD1	TRBJ2-3	13	CSSARDRVDTQYF
TRBV4-1	TRBD1	TRBJ2-7	14	CASSPGTGSYEQYF
TRBV3-1/TRBV3-2	TRBD1	TRBJ1-2	14	CASNRQGTAYGYTF
TRBV28	TRBD2	TRBJ2-7	11	CAIAGAREQYF
TRBV20-1	-	TRBJ2-1	11	CSASLANEQFF
TRBV4-3	-	TRBJ1-1	13	CASSQDSRGEAFF
TRBV27	-	TRBJ1-6	14	CASSYGRSDSPLHF
TRBV29-1	TRBD1	TRBJ2-7	13	CSVEQSRGLGQYF
TRBV7-9	TRBD2	TRBJ2-1	17	CASSSRWGREGYNEQFF
TRBV28	TRBD2	TRBJ2-7	14	CASRAGEEKAEQYF
TRBV7-8	-	TRBJ1-1	15	CASSSSQGLHTEAFF
TRBV3-1/TRBV3-2	-	TRBJ1-4	14	CASTRDSTNEKLFF
TRBV24-1	-	TRBJ1-2	14	CATSEAGRTYGYTF